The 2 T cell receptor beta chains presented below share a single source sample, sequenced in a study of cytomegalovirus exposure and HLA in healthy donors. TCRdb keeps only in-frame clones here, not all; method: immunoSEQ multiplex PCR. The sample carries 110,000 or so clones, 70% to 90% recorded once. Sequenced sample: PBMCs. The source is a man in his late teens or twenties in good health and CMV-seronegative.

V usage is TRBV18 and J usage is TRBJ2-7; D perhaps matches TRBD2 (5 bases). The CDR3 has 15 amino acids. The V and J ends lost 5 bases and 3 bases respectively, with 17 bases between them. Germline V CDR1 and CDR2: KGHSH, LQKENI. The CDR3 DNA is TGTGCCAGCTCAATTGGGGAGCCATCGGTCTACGAGCAGTACTTC. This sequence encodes CASSIGEPSVYEQYF.

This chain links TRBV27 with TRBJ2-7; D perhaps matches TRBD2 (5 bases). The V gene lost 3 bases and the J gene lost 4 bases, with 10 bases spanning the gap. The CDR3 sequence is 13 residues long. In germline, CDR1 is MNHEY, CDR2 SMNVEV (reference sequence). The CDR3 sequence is CASSLRERYEQYF. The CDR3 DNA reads TGTGCCAGCAGTTTGAGGGAGAGGTACGAGCAGTACTTC.